There are a few counts of the clone carrying this T cell receptor (beta chain). The germline CDR1 and CDR2 sequences are SNHLY and FYNNEI. J lost 9 bases, V lost 2 bases, and 6 bases had no gene match. The CDR3 sequence is 15 residues long. The data derive from a study of PD-L1 blockade in urothelial cancer. Background on the study: Beginning in about 2014, patients received atezolizumab, given as 1,200 mg intravenously every 3 weeks. Study patients had been treated with 0 to 3 previous chemotherapy regimens. T cells numbered a median of roughly 150,000 in the blood samples.

Time point in this sample: pretreatment peripheral blood. TCRdb's copy holds only in-frame clones and misses some; the assay was immunoSEQ multiplex PCR. The table records 87,000 or so clones, 84% of them present only once. The chain uses TRBV2 and TRBJ2-7, with 14 bases fitting TRBD2. Sequenced material: PBMCs, taken around atezolizumab (anti-PD-L1) treatment. This TCR came from a man in his 60s with urothelial cancer. CDR3: CASSERLAGGPGQYF. CDR3 nucleotides: TGTGCCAGCAGTGAAAGACTAGCGGGGGGGCCGGGGCAGTACTTC.